This T cell receptor beta chain was found in a study of blood T cell repertoires in COVID-19. Study summary: In each case, the material was cDNA or gDNA derived from T cells, B-cell-depleted T cells, or PBMCs.

Recruitment covered about 26 US areas and drew participants whose ages spanned roughly 18 to 100 years. Clones were read by immunoSEQ multiplex PCR, and TCRdb kept only the in-frame ones, dropping some. The sample lists 160,000 or so clones, 80% seen once, with 4.5% to 7.5% in the top ten. The germline CDR1 and CDR2 sequences are SGHNT and YYREEE (reference sequence). The length of the CDR3 is 14 residues. The V gene end was trimmed by 0 bases and the J gene end by 5 bases; junction bases not matched to a gene: 2. The receptor comes from a man aged 40-49 years who had recovered from COVID-19. The V and J genes are TRBV5-4 and TRBJ1-1; 9 bases map to TRBD1. Sequenced: PBMCs or T cells enriched from blood (not recorded which). CDR3 sequence (DNA): TGTGCCAGCAGCTTGGGGGGACAGGGAACTGAAGCTTTCTTT. As protein: CASSLGGQGTEAFF.